This TCR beta chain was observed in a study of glioma-infiltrating T cells after dendritic cell vaccination (dated by TCRdb to 2016 to 2017). At the level of the whole study: A cohort of roughly 15 glioblastoma patients from Phase I and II dendritic cell vaccination trials was included, of whom 9 were newly diagnosed and 6 had recurrent disease. Deep sequencing of TCR beta CDR3 regions was used to quantify tumor-infiltrating lymphocyte content and compare tumor and blood repertoires in dendritic cell-vaccinated glioblastoma patients. TCR sequencing metrics, including TIL content and tumor-blood repertoire overlap, were correlated with survival after dendritic cell vaccination. The vaccine consisted of monocyte-derived dendritic cells cultured seven to eight days with IL-4 and GM-CSF, then pulsed overnight with autologous tumor lysate. Each patient got three intradermal injections of the dendritic cell vaccine, spaced at biweekly intervals, in the arm below the axilla. Autologous tumor lysate-pulsed dendritic cell vaccination was administered to the patients between the early 2000s and the early 2010s. Broad study findings and their caveats: TCR clonality showed no direct relationship with survival, which suggests that a diverse polyclonal response may be important. The response model built on TCR overlap across three groups was characterized as speculative, with prospective validation still needed. Longer time to progression and overall survival after dendritic cell vaccination were predicted by higher estimated pretreatment TIL content. The cohort was small and heterogeneous, with few patients having full blood and tumor sets and even fewer initial-recurrent tumor pairs.

Patients were selected on the basis of adequate residual fresh-frozen tumor tissue and more than two years of available survival data. An isocitrate dehydrogenase mutation was not carried by any of the glioblastoma patients, although molecular status was otherwise variable. PBMC collection took place before vaccination, two weeks after the third vaccination, and at tumor progression if progression occurred. The Qiagen DNeasy Blood extraction Kit was used for extraction of genomic DNA. TCRB CDR3 regions were amplified from around 1.9 ug genomic DNA, or all available DNA if less, using the immunoSEQ assay. The multiplex PCR relied on 60 forward primers for TCR V beta segments and 13 reverse primers for J beta segments. To estimate the number of reads per starting template, synthetic control templates were added to each sample at limiting dilution. The Illumina HiSeq System generated sequencing reads of 87 bp. The original methods were these. To remove PCR and sequencing errors, closely related sequences were merged with a nearest neighbor algorithm. TCR overlap was defined as the percentage of unique tumor TCR beta sequences that were also found in the peripheral blood of the same patient. TCRdb mirrors the immuneACCESS table, restricted to in-frame sequences. Some clones are absent from its copies; in checked studies, under half trace to an unresolved V gene, and the reason for the others is unknown. V, J and clone size derive from that table, while D and trimming were established from the DNA sequence. This sample comprises roughly 100,000 clones, roughly four fifths of them detected only once. The top ten clonotypes cover 10% to 15% of the sample.

For this clone: Its antigen has not been determined. There are no base qualities to consult, and no much larger clone falls within one base.

This sequence was found in a human donor with glioblastoma. The sample in question was blood, obtained before dendritic cell vaccination.

The CDR3 has the sequence CASSRMTLYEQYF. DNA sequence: TGTGCCAGCAGCCGAATGACACTCTACGAGCAGTACTTC. The rearrangement joined TRBV7-9 to TRBJ2-7; confidence is insufficient to name the D gene. CDR1 and CDR2 are read off the germline V gene (reference sequence) as SEHNR and FQNEAQ. V is shortened by 5 bases, J by 3 bases, and the region joining them spans 11 bases. The CDR3 numbers 13 residues from cysteine through phenylalanine. The entry retains the CDR3 DNA only, 39 bases that are in frame from base 1.